This TCR beta chain was captured in a study of T-cell reconstitution after alpha-beta-depleted transplantation in children. A remark on this clonotype: Its antigen remains unknown.

Overall study results and limits: Alpha-beta T cells about two months after transplant reportedly derived from several hundred expanded graft clones. Fresh T-cell production supplied most of the T-cell counts and diversity seen one year after transplant.

TCRbeta library preparation incorporated unique molecular identifiers. TCRdb reprocessed the PCR reads with MiXCR, giving one entry per CDR3 protein. The sample lists about a million distinct CDR3 sequences; about 29% were seen once. This specimen was PBMCs, mostly from graft donor cells, taken 360 days after TCRalphabeta/CD19-depleted stem cell transplant. The receptor was derived from a boy in the first two years of life who had a stem cell transplant for SCID, so the T cells may come from the graft donor.

CDR3 amino acids: CASSLVDRRTSNSPLHF. The CDR3 DNA is TGTGCCAGCAGCTTAGTGGACAGGAGGACCTCGAATTCACCCCTCCACTTT. V is TRBV11-2 and J is TRBJ1-6, with TRBD1 identical over 7 bases. The CDR3 runs to 17 residues. CDR1 is SGHAT and CDR2 is FQNNGV in the germline V gene. The junction had 10 bases not matched to a gene; V was cut back by 1 base and J by 7 bases.